A single sample gave rise to the 8 T cell receptor beta chains below, sequenced in a study of cytomegalovirus exposure and HLA in healthy donors. 60 Vbeta and 13 Jbeta primers were used in PCR. The table came from immunoSEQ multiplex PCR; TCRdb's copy has only in-frame clones and leaves some out. The profile shows around 210,000 clones, about 85% of them singletons. Sequenced input: PBMCs. The receptors were sampled from a girl aged 2-10 years in good health and CMV-seronegative.

The CDR3 region has the DNA TGCAGTGCACTAGCCAAAAACATTCAGTACTTC. It specifies CSALAKNIQYF. The V and J genes are TRBV20-1 and TRBJ2-4; D ambiguous. The germline CDR1 and CDR2 sequences are DFQATT and SNEGSKA (reference sequence). This CDR3 comprises 11 residues. Deletions cut 6 bases from V and 0 bases from J, with 3 bases between.

The sample holds a few counts of this clone. This chain joins TRBV6-6 and TRBJ1-1; 9 positions agree with TRBD1. CDR1 is MNHNY, CDR2 SVGAGI, per germline (reference sequence). With V trimmed by 1 base and J by 4 bases, 7 bases remained unmatched. This CDR3 spans 16 amino acids. Here the CDR3 DNA reads TGTGCCAGCAGTTACTACACCCTGGACAGGGGCACTGAAGCTTTCTTT. Translated: CASSYYTLDRGTEAFF.

V usage is TRBV28 and J usage is TRBJ2-3, with a weak D call TRBD1 (6 bases). Per the germline V gene, CDR1 is MDHEN and CDR2 is SYDVKM. The CDR3 runs to 17 residues. Trimming removed 3 bases from V and 6 bases from J, with 22 bases in between. The CDR3 is CASSLGWKGQLSDTQYF. CDR3 nucleotides: TGTGCCAGCAGTTTGGGGTGGAAGGGACAACTGAGTGATACGCAGTATTTT. Filled out from reference TRBV28 and TRBJ2-3, the complete variable domain reads DVKVTQSSRYLVKRTGEKVFLECVQDMDHENMFWYRQDPGLGLRLIYFSYDVKMKEKGDIPEGYSVSREKKERFSLILESASTNQTSMYLCASSLGWKGQLSDTQYFGPGTRLTVL.

This clone was seen more than once but under ten times. J is TRBJ2-3 and V is TRBV7-6, with TRBD2 identical over 7 bases. CDR3 size: 17 residues. V was clipped by 5 bases and J by 3 bases; unmatched bases: 14. Germline CDR1 and CDR2: SGHVS and FNYEAQ. The CDR3 region is CASSALRGEGRTDTQYF. In nucleotides, the CDR3 is TGTGCCAGCAGCGCCCTTCGGGGGGAGGGAAGGACAGATACGCAGTATTTT.

The CDR3 bases are TGCAGCGTTTGGCAGTCAGGGGGGATAGAAGCTTTCTTT. This sequence encodes CSVWQSGGIEAFF. The chain couples TRBV29-1 to TRBJ1-1; the match to TRBD1 covers 7 bases. There are 13 residues in the CDR3. CDR1 and CDR2 from the germline V gene are SQVTM and ANQGSEA. V lost 5 bases, J lost 8 bases, and 11 bases stayed unmatched.

The V gene is TRBV11-2, the J gene TRBJ1-6; D unresolved. Germline V gene data show CDR1 as SGHAT and CDR2 as FQNNGV. The CDR3 length is 17 residues. Trimming stripped 1 base from V and 1 base from J, with 11 bases between. CDR3 loop: CASSLGEASSYNSPLHF. The DNA of the CDR3 is TGTGCCAGCAGCTTAGGTGAGGCGTCGTCCTATAATTCACCCCTCCACTTT.

A note on this clone: The sample holds other DNA sequences that translate to the same CDR3. The V gene is TRBV5-1, the J gene TRBJ1-1, with D unresolved. The CDR3 covers 12 residues. Trimming pared 2 bases from V and 3 bases from J, leaving 5 bases between. CDR1 and CDR2 (germline): SGHRS, YFSETQ. The chain's CDR3 is CASSLGDTEAFF. DNA for the CDR3: TGCGCCAGCAGCTTAGGAGACACTGAAGCTTTCTTT.

The table lists this clone with a few counts. This chain joins TRBV6-1 and TRBJ1-5; TRBD1 is a possible D gene (6 bases). The CDR3 consists of 14 residues. The germline V gene encodes CDR1 MNHNS and CDR2 SASEGT. Deletions cut 4 bases from V and 3 bases from J, with 10 bases between. The chain's CDR3 is CASSVDSFNQPQHF. In DNA, the CDR3 is TGTGCCAGCAGTGTGGACAGCTTCAATCAGCCCCAGCATTTT.